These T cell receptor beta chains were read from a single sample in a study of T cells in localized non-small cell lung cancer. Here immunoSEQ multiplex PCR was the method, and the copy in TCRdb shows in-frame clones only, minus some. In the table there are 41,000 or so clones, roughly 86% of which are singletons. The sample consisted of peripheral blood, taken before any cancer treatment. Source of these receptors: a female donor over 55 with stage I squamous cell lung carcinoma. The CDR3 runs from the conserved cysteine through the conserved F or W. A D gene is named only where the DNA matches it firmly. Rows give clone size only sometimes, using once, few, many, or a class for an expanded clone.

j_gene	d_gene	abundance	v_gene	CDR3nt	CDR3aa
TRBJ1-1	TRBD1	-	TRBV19	TGTGCCAGTAGTCCTCGACAGGGCCGAGGGAACACTGAAGCTTTCTTT	CASSPRQGRGNTEAFF
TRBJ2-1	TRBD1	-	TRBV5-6	TGTGCCAGCAGCCCCCGGGACAGGGGGACCTACAATGAGCAGTTCTTC	CASSPRDRGTYNEQFF
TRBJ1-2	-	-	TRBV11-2	TGTGCCAGCAGCTTAACGGAGCTCTATGGCTACACCTTC	CASSLTELYGYTF
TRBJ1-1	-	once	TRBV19	TGTGCCAGTAGTATAAGTTCGGGAAACACTGAAGCTTTCTTT	CASSISSGNTEAFF
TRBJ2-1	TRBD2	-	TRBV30	TGTGCCTGGAACCCAACTAGCGGATTCTACAATGAGCAGTTCTTC	CAWNPTSGFYNEQFF
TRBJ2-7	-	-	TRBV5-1	TGCGCCAGCAGCTTGTCTAGGGGCGAGCAGTACTTC	CASSLSRGEQYF
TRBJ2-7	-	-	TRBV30	TGTGCCTGGAGATCCACCGGGACCTACGAGCAGTACTTC	CAWRSTGTYEQYF
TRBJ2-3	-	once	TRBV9	TGTGCCAGCAGCGTAGGGACTACCCGAGTAGATACGCAGTATTTT	CASSVGTTRVDTQYF
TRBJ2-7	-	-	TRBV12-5	TGTGCTAGTGGGGCTGGAGCGCTTACCTACGAGCAGTACTTC	CASGAGALTYEQYF
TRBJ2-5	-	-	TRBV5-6	TGTGCCAGCAGCTTGGCTGAGACCCAGTACTTC	CASSLAETQYF
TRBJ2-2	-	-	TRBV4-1	TGCGCCAGCAGCATTAGACCGAACACCGGGGAGCTGTTTTTT	CASSIRPNTGELFF
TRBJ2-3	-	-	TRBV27	TGTGCCAGCAGTTTAGCTCCGGGGCATACGCAGTATTTT	CASSLAPGHTQYF
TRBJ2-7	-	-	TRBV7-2	TGTGCCAGCAGCTTAACAGCCTACGAGCAGTACTTC	CASSLTAYEQYF
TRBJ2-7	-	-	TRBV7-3	TGTGCCAGCAGCTTAATCGGCAAAGGCGAGCAGTACTTC	CASSLIGKGEQYF
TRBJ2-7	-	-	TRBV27	TGTGCCAGCAGTTTATGGGGGAGCGGTTACGAGCAGTACTTC	CASSLWGSGYEQYF
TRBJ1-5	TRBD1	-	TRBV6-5	TGTGCCAGCAGTTCCCGGACAGGGAAGGGTCAGCCCCAGCATTTT	CASSSRTGKGQPQHF
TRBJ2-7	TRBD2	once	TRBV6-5	TGTGCCAGCAGTTACTACACCGGGACTAGCGGGACCGAGCAGTACTTC	CASSYYTGTSGTEQYF
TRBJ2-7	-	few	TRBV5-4	TGTGCCAGCAGCTTGAAGACGATGGGCGGCTCCTACGAGCAGTACTTC	CASSLKTMGGSYEQYF
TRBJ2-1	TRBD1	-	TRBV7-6	TGTGCCAGCAGCCGGGGGAGGGACAGGGGGCAGTTCTTC	CASSRGRDRGQFF
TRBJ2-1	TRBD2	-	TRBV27	TGTGCCAGCAGTTTATACGGGAGGCGCTCCTACAATGAGCAGTTCTTC	CASSLYGRRSYNEQFF
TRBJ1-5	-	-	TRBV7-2	TGTGCCAGCAGCACTTCTTTTGGAAGCAATCAGCCCCAGCATTTT	CASSTSFGSNQPQHF
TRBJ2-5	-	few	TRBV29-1	TGCAGCGTTGAAGCGGGACAAGAGACCCAGTACTTC	CSVEAGQETQYF
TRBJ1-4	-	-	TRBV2	TGTGCCAGCAGTTTCAAGGGGCAGGGCCAGGGGAAACTGTTTTTT	CASSFKGQGQGKLFF
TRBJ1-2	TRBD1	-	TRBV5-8	TGTGCCAGCAGCCCGGACAGGGGGGGTCGTTTTGGCTACACCTTC	CASSPDRGGRFGYTF
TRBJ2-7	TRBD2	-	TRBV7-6	TGTGCCAGCAGCTTTGGTTCTAGCGGGAGGATTGGGTCCTACGAGCAGTACTTC	CASSFGSSGRIGSYEQYF
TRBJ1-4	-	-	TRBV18	TGTGCCAGCTCAATGGACAGCAATGAAAAACTGTTTTTT	CASSMDSNEKLFF
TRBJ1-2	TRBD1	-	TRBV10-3	TGTGCCATCACCCCGACAGGGGGCCTTTACGGCGAAGGGGGCTACACCTTC	CAITPTGGLYGEGGYTF
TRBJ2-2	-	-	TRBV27	TGTGCCAGCAGTTTCGAGGGTCTCACCGGGGAGCTGTTTTTT	CASSFEGLTGELFF
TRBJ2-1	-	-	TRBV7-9	TGTGCCAGCAGCGACCGGACGGAGAGCTCCTACAATGAGCAGTTCTTC	CASSDRTESSYNEQFF
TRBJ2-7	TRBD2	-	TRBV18	TGTGCCAGCTCACCTATACTAACGGGAGGTGGGGTCCACGAGCAGTACTTC	CASSPILTGGGVHEQYF
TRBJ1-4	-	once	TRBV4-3	TGCGCCAGCAGCCAAGTTTCGGGACGGAGTAATGAAAAACTGTTTTTT	CASSQVSGRSNEKLFF
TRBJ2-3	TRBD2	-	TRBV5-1	TGCGCCAGCAGCTTGGGGGGAGGGAGGCCAGATACGCAGTATTTT	CASSLGGGRPDTQYF